Detailed here is one T cell receptor (beta chain). As handled by the study authors: Reference gene primer amplification gave nucleated cell count estimates. Sequencing was performed with immunoSEQ multiplex PCR; in TCRdb, only in-frame clones are kept and a portion is missing. V, J and clone size reflect that table, while D and trimming were determined from the DNA. Counted here are 250,000 to 300,000 clones, 70% to 90% occurring once; the ten biggest clones make up roughly 4.6%. The data originate from a study of blood T cell repertoires in COVID-19. Whole-study context: Sample material is recorded as cDNA or gDNA derived from T cells, B-cell-depleted T cells, or PBMCs.

CDR3 length equals 17 residues. V was cut by 4 bases and J by 1 base, with 17 bases left in between. Looked up from germline, CDR1 is SGHTA and CDR2 is FQGNSA. The clonotype was recovered from a middle-aged man with active or convalescent COVID-19. V and J are TRBV7-2 and TRBJ2-1; tentatively, D is TRBD2 (6 bases). Sequencing was done on a sample of peripheral blood. DNA of the CDR3: TGTGCCAGCAGCTCATTTTGGGGGAGGTCATCCTACAATGAGCAGTTCTTC. It translates to CASSSFWGRSSYNEQFF.